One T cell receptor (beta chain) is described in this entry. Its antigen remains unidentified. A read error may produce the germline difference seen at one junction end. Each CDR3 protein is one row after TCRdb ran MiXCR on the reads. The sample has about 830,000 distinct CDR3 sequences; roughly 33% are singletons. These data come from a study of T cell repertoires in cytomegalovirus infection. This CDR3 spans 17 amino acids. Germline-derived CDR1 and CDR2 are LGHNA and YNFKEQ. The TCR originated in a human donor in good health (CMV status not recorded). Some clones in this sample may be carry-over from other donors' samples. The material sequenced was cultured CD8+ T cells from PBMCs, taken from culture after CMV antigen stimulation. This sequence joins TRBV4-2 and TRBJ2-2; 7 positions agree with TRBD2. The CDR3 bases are TGTGTCAGCAGCCAAGAAATTGCTAGCGGAAACACCGGGGAGCTGTTTTTT. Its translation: CVSSQEIASGNTGELFF.